This TCR beta chain originates from a study of patients and donors after allogeneic stem cell transplantation (dated by TCRdb to the early 2020s). Library construction relied on RT-PCR. TCRdb records NextSeq 550 as the sequencer. TCRdb took the public reads, trimmed them with fastp at Q25, ran MiXCR for clone calling and kept in-frame beta chains. Records with the same CDR3 protein are collapsed into one entry carrying the most frequent genes and DNA. This sample holds about a million distinct CDR3 sequences; about 20% were observed only once. Jointly, the top ten make up around 6% of the sample. For this clonotype: Its binding antigen is unknown. The sample holds no much larger clone one base away, and base qualities are not on file.

Trimmed from V: 5 bases; trimmed from J: 5 bases; junction bases lacking a gene match: 18. Spanning cysteine to phenylalanine, the CDR3 consists of 18 amino acids. The sequence is cut down to CDR3 DNA, 54 bases in frame from base 1. The sequencing input was blood, either unsorted or a sorted T cell fraction (not recorded which). This receptor was taken from a human donor who was either an allogeneic HSCT recipient or a stem cell or donor lymphocyte infusion donor (not recorded which). It is not recorded whose cells these are; they may come from a transplant donor. Recombination joined TRBV12-3 or TRBV12-4 with TRBJ2-1, with TRBD1 matching 7 junction bases. The DNA sequence follows: TGTGCCAGCAGTAGGGACGACAGGGCTGAACTTACTGACAATGAGCAGTTCTTC. This sequence encodes CASSRDDRAELTDNEQFF.